The entry that follows covers one TCR beta chain sequence. Its antigen is not yet known. One end of the junction is discordant with germline, which a read error may explain. The CDR3 has 17 amino acids, counting the end cysteine and phenylalanine. Of the read, only the CDR3 DNA is kept; its 51 bases are in frame from base 1. According to the germline V gene (reference sequence), CDR1 reads DFQATT and CDR2 reads SNEGSKA. The data stem from a study of T cells in Graves' hyperthyroidism and ophthalmopathy (dated by TCRdb to between 2017 and 2020). In terms of the full investigation: Peripheral blood samples were taken at the time of initial diagnosis, prior to any treatment. To identify TCR V-J signatures that set the groups apart, the researchers used a discovery cohort of roughly 100 patients, made up of roughly 40 with Graves' ophthalmopathy and some 58 with stable Graves' hyperthyroidism. Prospective prediction of ophthalmopathy was tested in an independent validation cohort consisting of under 20 hyperthyroidism patients and around 16 patients who later progressed to ophthalmopathy. The roughly 100 discovery patients were randomly divided into training and test sets at a 7:3 ratio. In several Graves' hyperthyroidism patients, the study also compared T-cell repertoires from thyroid tissue with T-cell repertoires from blood. Following sampling, methimazole starting at 30 mg daily was given to hyperthyroidism patients, and high-dose intravenous methylprednisolone was given to ophthalmopathy patients. According to the paper, TCR Vbeta CDR3 sequencing was carried out on over 130 peripheral blood samples, which came from 40 to 45 ophthalmopathy, 75 to 80 hyperthyroidism and about 17 progressor patients. The paper as a whole reports these results and caveats: Most expanded thyroid clonotypes (frequency above 0.001) were also found in blood, which suggests that blood repertoires may mirror thyroid immune responses. Sample size was not statistically predetermined, and investigators were not blinded to group allocation. In validation, the model predicted progression to ophthalmopathy a median of approximately 6.6 months before onset, with around 70% sensitivity and 72.22% specificity. Ophthalmopathy was separated from stable hyperthyroidism by a 13 V-J signature model, with around 90% sensitivity and roughly 81% specificity obtained in cross-validation and 80%/75% obtained in testing.

The TCR beta CDR3 regions were amplified from RNA transcripts. The TCR CDR3 was subjected to a first round of RT-PCR using the HTBI primer set and the Qiagen OneStep RT-PCR kit. The libraries were constructed in a second round of multiplex PCR and then size-selected and purified. Paired-end sequencing of the libraries was performed with 100 bp reads on an Illumina HiSeq2000. The original pipeline was this. SOAPnuke was used to process the raw data, with reads discarded if the reads contained adapters or uncalled bases, had a mean Phred below 15, or lacked an exact constant-primer or identifier match. High-quality paired reads were merged using COPE v1.2.5, and each unique nucleotide sequence was defined as a clonotype. MiTCR v1.1 was used to align the clonotypes against IMGT TRBV, TRBD and TRBJ reference segments. The analysis included only V-J combinations with a frequency above 0.0001, which together covered more than 98% of the repertoires. A TCS score was defined as the ratio of F50 (clonal expansion) to E x V (chaos), with BLOSUM62-based TCRdist applied between CDR3 peptides within each V-J. Welch's t-statistics and random forest reduced some 510 V-J features to 13, which were used in a naive Bayes classifier (R e1071). Through fastp at Q25 and MiXCR, TCRdb rebuilt clones from the public reads, retaining in-frame beta chains. Rows with a matching CDR3 protein are joined into one entry that keeps the most common DNA and genes. The V and J calls reflect TCRdb's pipeline rather than the authors' work. This sample gives around 600,000 distinct CDR3 sequences in total; 13% to 15% of them show up just once. Approximately 12% of the sample is in the top ten clones.

Ophthalmopathy patients had moderately to severely active disease, Clinical Activity Score of at least 3, NOSPECS grade of at least 4, and duration under 3 months. Exclusion was applied to patients with uncontrolled infections, other autoimmune diseases, pregnancy or lactation. Diagnoses relied on clinical symptoms, serum thyroxine and TRAb, thyroid ultrasound and orbital computed tomography. Ficoll-Paque density gradient centrifugation was used to isolate PBMCs from 8 to 10 ml of fresh peripheral blood. Trizol reagent was used to extract total RNA, and RNA quality was then checked on an Agilent 2100 Bioanalyzer.

The receptor chain draws on TRBV20-1 and TRBJ2-6; the D gene is perhaps TRBD1, on 6 matching bases. This TCR came from a woman aged 50 to 65 with Graves' ophthalmopathy. Sequenced: blood. The DNA sequence is as follows: TGCAGTGCTAGAGATGGGGGCGGATGGTCTGGGGCCAACGTCCTGATTTTC. The encoded protein is CSARDGGGWSGANVLIF.